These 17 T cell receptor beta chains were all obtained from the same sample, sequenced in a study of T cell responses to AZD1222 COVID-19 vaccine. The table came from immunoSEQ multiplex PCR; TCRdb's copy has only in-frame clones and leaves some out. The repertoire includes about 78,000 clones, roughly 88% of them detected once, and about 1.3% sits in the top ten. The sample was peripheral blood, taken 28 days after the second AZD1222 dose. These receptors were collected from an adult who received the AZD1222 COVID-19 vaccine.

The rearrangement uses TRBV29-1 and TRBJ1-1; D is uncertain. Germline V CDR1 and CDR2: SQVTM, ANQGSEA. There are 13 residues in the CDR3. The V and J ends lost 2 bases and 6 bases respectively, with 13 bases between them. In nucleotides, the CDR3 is TGCAGCGTTGAAAGGCAGGCGGACCCTGAAGCTTTCTTT. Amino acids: CSVERQADPEAFF.

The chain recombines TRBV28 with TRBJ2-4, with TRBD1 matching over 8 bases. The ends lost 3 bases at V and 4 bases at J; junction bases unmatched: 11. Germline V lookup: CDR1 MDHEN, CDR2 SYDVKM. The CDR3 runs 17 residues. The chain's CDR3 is CASSFSRGLGKKNIQYF. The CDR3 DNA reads TGTGCCAGCAGTTTTTCCAGGGGGCTGGGGAAAAAAAACATTCAGTACTTC. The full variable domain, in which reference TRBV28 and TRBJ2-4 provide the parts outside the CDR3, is DVKVTQSSRYLVKRTGEKVFLECVQDMDHENMFWYRQDPGLGLRLIYFSYDVKMKEKGDIPEGYSVSREKKERFSLILESASTNQTSMYLCASSFSRGLGKKNIQYFGAGTRLSVL.

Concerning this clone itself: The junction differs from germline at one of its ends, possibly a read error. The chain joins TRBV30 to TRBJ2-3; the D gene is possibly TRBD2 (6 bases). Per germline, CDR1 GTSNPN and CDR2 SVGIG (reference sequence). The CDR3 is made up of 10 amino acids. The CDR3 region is CAGRTDTQYF. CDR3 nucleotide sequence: TGTGCCGGGAGGACAGATACGCAGTATTTT.

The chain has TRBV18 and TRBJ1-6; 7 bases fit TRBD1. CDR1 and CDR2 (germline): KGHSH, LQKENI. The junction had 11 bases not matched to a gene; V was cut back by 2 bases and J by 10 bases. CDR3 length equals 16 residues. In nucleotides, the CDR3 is TGTGCCAGCTCACCAAGAACAGACAGGGAGAACTCACCCCTCCACTTT. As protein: CASSPRTDRENSPLHF. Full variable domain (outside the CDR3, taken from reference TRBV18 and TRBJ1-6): NAGVMQNPRHLVRRRGQEARLRCSPMKGHSHVYWYRQLPEEGLKFMVYLQKENIIDESGMPKERFSAEFPKEGPSILRIQQVVRGDSAAYFCASSPRTDRENSPLHFGNGTRLTVT.

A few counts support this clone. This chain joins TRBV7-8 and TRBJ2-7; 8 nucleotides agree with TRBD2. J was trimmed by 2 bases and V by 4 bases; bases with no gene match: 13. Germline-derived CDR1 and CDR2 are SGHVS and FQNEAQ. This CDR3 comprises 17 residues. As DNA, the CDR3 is TGTGCCAGCAGCTCGCTACCGGGACTAGTAATAACCTACGAGCAGTACTTC. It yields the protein CASSSLPGLVITYEQYF.

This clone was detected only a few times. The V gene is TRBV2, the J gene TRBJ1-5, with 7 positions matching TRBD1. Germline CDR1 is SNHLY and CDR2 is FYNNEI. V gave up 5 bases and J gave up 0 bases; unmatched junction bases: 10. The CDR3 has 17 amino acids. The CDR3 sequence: CASSKPGQSYSNQPQHF. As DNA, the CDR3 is TGTGCCAGCAGTAAACCGGGACAGTCCTATAGCAATCAGCCCCAGCATTTT.

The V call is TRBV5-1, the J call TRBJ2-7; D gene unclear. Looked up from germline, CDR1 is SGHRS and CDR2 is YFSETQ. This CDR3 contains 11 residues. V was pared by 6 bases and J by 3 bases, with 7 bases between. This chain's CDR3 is CASTDFYEQYF. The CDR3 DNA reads TGCGCCAGCACCGATTTCTACGAGCAGTACTTC.

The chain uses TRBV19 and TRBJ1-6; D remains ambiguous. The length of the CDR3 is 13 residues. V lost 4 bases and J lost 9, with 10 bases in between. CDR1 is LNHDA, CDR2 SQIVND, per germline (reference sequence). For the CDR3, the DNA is TGTGCCAGTAGTAGCCAAGAGGGTTCACCCCTCCACTTT. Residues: CASSSQEGSPLHF.

The CDR3 bases are TGCGCCAGCAGCCCGGGACAGGTCTACGAGCAGTACTTC. Translated, it gives CASSPGQVYEQYF. The chain combines TRBV5-1 with TRBJ2-7; TRBD1 matches 8 bases. Per germline, CDR1 SGHRS and CDR2 YFSETQ. The CDR3 sequence is 13 residues long. The J segment lost 3 bases and the V segment lost 4 bases, leaving 3 bases of the junction unmatched.

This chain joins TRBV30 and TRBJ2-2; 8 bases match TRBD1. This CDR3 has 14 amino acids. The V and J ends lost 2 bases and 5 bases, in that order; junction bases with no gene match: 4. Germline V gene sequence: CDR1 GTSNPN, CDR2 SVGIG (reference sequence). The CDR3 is CAWSITGGTGELFF. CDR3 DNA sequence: TGTGCCTGGAGTATTACAGGGGGGACCGGGGAGCTGTTTTTT.

The CDR3 here is CASRTGPYGYTF. The CDR3 DNA reads TGTGCCAGCAGGACCGGACCGTATGGCTACACCTTC. The rearrangement links TRBV12-3 or TRBV12-4 to TRBJ1-2; D unclear. Trimming removed 6 bases at V and 5 bases at J, with 10 bases between. This CDR3 has 12 amino acids.

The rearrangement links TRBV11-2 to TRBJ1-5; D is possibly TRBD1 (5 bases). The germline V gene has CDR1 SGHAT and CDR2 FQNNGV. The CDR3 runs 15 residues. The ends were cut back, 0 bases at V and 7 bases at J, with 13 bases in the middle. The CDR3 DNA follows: TGTGCCAGCAGCTTAGATTCAGGGTGGGGACAGCCCCAGCATTTT. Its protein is CASSLDSGWGQPQHF. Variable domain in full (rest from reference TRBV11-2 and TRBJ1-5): EAGVAQSPRYKIIEKRQSVAFWCNPISGHATLYWYQQILGQGPKLLIQFQNNGVVDDSQLPKDRFSAERLKGVDSTLKIQPAKLEDSAVYLCASSLDSGWGQPQHFGDGTRLSIL.

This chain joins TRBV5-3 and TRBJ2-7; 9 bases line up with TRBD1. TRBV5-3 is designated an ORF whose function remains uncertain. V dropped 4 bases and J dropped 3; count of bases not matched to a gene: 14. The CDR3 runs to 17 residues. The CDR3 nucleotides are TGTGCCAGAAGCCCAACCCCAGACAGGGGGGTCTACTACGAGCAGTACTTC. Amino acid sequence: CARSPTPDRGVYYEQYF.

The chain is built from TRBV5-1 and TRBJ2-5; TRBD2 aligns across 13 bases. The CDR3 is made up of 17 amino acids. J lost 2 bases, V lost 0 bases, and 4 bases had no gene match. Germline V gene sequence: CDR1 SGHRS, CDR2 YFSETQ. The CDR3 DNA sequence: TGCGCCAGCAGCTTGGGGGGACTAGCGGGGTTTCAAGAGACCCAGTACTTC. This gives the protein CASSLGGLAGFQETQYF.

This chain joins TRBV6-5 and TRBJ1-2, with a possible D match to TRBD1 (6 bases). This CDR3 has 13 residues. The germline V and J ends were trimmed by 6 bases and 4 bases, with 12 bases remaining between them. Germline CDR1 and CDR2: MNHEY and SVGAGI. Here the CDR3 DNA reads TGTGCCAGCAGCCTTGACAGGCTCTATGGCTACACCTTC. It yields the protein CASSLDRLYGYTF.

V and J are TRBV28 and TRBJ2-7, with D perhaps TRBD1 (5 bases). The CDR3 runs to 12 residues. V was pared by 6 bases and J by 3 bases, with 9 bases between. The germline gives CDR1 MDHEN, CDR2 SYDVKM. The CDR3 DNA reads TGTGCCAGCAGACCCAGGGTCTACGAGCAGTACTTC. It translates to CASRPRVYEQYF. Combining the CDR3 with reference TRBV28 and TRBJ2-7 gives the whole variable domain DVKVTQSSRYLVKRTGEKVFLECVQDMDHENMFWYRQDPGLGLRLIYFSYDVKMKEKGDIPEGYSVSREKKERFSLILESASTNQTSMYLCASRPRVYEQYFGPGTRLTVT.

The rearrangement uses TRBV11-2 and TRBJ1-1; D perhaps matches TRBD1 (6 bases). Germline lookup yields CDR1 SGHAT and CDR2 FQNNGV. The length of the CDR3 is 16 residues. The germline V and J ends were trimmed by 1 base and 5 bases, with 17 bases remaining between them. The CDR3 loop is CASSLVGRGRWTEAFF. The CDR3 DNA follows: TGTGCCAGCAGCTTAGTAGGGCGGGGGCGATGGACTGAAGCTTTCTTT.